One and the same sample provided the 18 T cell receptor beta chains below, sequenced in a study of early T cells in non-severe SARS-CoV-2 infection. From the 5' RACE reads, TCRdb called clonotypes with MiXCR, one entry per CDR3 protein. Of roughly 70,000 distinct CDR3 sequences listed, roughly 18% were seen once; the top ten hold 8.9%. This sample comprised whole blood, obtained at baseline. The receptor set was obtained from an adult who was a healthcare worker with PCR-confirmed SARS-CoV-2 infection or an uninfected control (not recorded which).

This clonotype was counted a few times. This rearrangement joins TRBV29-1 to TRBJ1-2; D remains ambiguous. This CDR3 is built from 13 residues. Looked up from germline, CDR1 is SQVTM and CDR2 is ANQGSEA. Trimming took off 6 bases at V and 2 bases at J, with 13 bases between the two ends. CDR3 bases: TGCAGCGTCGCCGTGAGGGCCAACTATGGCTACACCTTC. Its translation: CSVAVRANYGYTF. Using reference TRBV29-1 and TRBJ1-2 for the parts outside the CDR3, the full variable domain is SAVISQKPSRDICQRGTSLTIQCQVDSQVTMMFWYRQQPGQSLTLIATANQGSEATYESGFVIDKFPISRPNLTFSTLTVSNMSPEDSSIYLCSVAVRANYGYTFGSGTRLTVV.

This chain joins TRBV13 and TRBJ1-2; D not resolved. V was cut by 2 bases and J by 3 bases, with 1 base left in between. The germline V gene has CDR1 PRHDT and CDR2 FYEKMQ (reference sequence). CDR3 length: 11 amino acids. The CDR3 region is CASSLHYGYTF. The DNA of the CDR3 is TGTGCCAGCAGCTTACACTATGGCTACACCTTC.

The chain combines TRBV6-1 with TRBJ2-1, with D tentatively TRBD1 or TRBD2 (5 bases each). CDR3 size: 15 residues. Germline-derived CDR1 and CDR2 are MNHNS and SASEGT. V was trimmed by 5 bases and J by 0 bases, leaving 11 bases between them. The CDR3 DNA reads TGTGCCAGCAGTTCCGGGACCACCTCCTACAATGAGCAGTTCTTC. Its protein product is CASSSGTTSYNEQFF.

This clonotype showed up just a few times. V usage is TRBV29-1 and J usage is TRBJ1-5, with D hard to call. The CDR3 has 14 amino acids. V shed 5 bases and J shed 3 bases, with 14 bases lying between them. Per the germline V gene, CDR1 is SQVTM and CDR2 is ANQGSEA. CDR3 bases: TGCAGCGTTTCCGCTGACGGACTCAATCAGCCCCAGCATTTT. It is translated as CSVSADGLNQPQHF. The full variable domain, with the rest looked up from reference TRBV29-1 and TRBJ1-5, is SAVISQKPSRDICQRGTSLTIQCQVDSQVTMMFWYRQQPGQSLTLIATANQGSEATYESGFVIDKFPISRPNLTFSTLTVSNMSPEDSSIYLCSVSADGLNQPQHFGDGTRLSIL.

Only one count was recorded for this clonotype. For the CDR3, the DNA is TGTGCCAGTACGTCCCCGCCACTAGGGACCCAGTACTTC. Residues: CASTSPPLGTQYF. This sequence joins TRBV19 and TRBJ2-5; weak D call: TRBD2 (5 bases). The CDR3 runs 13 residues. The germline V and J ends were trimmed by 7 bases and 7 bases, with 16 bases remaining between them. CDR1 is LNHDA and CDR2 is SQIVND in the germline V gene (reference sequence).

A remark on this clonotype: A clone one base away is much larger, so this may be a read error. The chain recombines TRBV11-3 with TRBJ2-5; D not resolved. Germline assignment: CDR1 SGHNT and CDR2 YENEEA. The CDR3 totals 13 residues. V lost 4 bases and J lost 4, with 10 bases in between. CDR3 in DNA: TGTGCCAGCAGCTCGCACCTGGGAGAGACCCAGTACTTC. Its translation: CASSSHLGETQYF.

This clonotype was seen only a few times. The CDR3 region is CSARDLREYGYTF. In DNA form, the CDR3 reads TGCAGTGCTAGAGATCTCAGGGAATATGGCTACACCTTC. The chain has TRBV20-1 and TRBJ1-2; possibly TRBD1 for D (5 bases). The CDR3 runs 13 residues. CDR1 and CDR2 (germline): DFQATT, SNEGSKA (reference sequence). The V gene lost 0 bases and the J gene lost 5 bases, with 10 bases spanning the gap.

CDR3 amino acids: CASRRGLGYTF. The CDR3 nucleotides read TGTGCCAGCCGAAGGGGGCTTGGCTACACCTTC. The rearrangement joins TRBV2 to TRBJ1-2; 7 positions match TRBD1. This CDR3 contains 11 residues. The germline gives CDR1 SNHLY, CDR2 FYNNEI. Trimming took 8 bases from V and 7 from J; bases not matched to a gene: 4.

This clonotype was seen only a few times. The rearrangement joins TRBV12-3 or TRBV12-4 to TRBJ2-1; 8 nucleotides match TRBD2. V dropped 6 bases and J dropped 6; count of bases not matched to a gene: 10. The CDR3 is made up of 15 amino acids. This CDR3 is CASSLAGRVGNEQFF. In DNA form, the CDR3 reads TGTGCCAGCAGCCTAGCCGGGAGGGTTGGCAATGAGCAGTTCTTC.

The chain joins TRBV6-5 to TRBJ2-5; 8 bases match TRBD2. J was trimmed by 3 bases and V by 6 bases; bases with no gene match: 15. There are 17 residues in the CDR3. Germline assignment: CDR1 MNHEY and CDR2 SVGAGI. The CDR3 region is CASSPGVAGGGKETQYF. The CDR3 bases are TGTGCCAGCAGCCCGGGGGTGGCGGGAGGAGGAAAAGAGACCCAGTACTTC.

This chain links TRBV9 with TRBJ2-2; 7 bases align to TRBD1. Trimming at V came to 4 bases and at J to 6 bases, leaving 15 bases not matched to a gene. The germline gives CDR1 SGDLS, CDR2 YYNGEE. The CDR3 is 17 amino acids. CDR3 sequence: CASSPHLTGASSGELFF. CDR3 coding DNA: TGTGCCAGCAGCCCCCACTTAACAGGGGCTTCTTCCGGGGAGCTGTTTTTT.

This clonotype was seen at least ten times. The J gene is TRBJ2-1, the V gene TRBV28; TRBD1 aligns across 10 bases. The V and J ends lost 4 bases and 8 bases, in that order; junction bases with no gene match: 8. The CDR3 length is 15 residues. Germline V gives CDR1 MDHEN, CDR2 SYDVKM. The CDR3 region is CASSSPGQGEDEQFF. The CDR3 DNA reads TGTGCCAGCAGTTCTCCAGGACAGGGGGAGGATGAGCAGTTCTTC.

This clonotype was seen a handful of times. The chain couples TRBV14 to TRBJ2-7, with TRBD2 identical over 12 bases. Germline CDR1 and CDR2: SGHDN and FVKESK. Losses at the gene ends were 4 bases for V and 6 bases for J; bases not matched to a gene: 10. This CDR3 has 16 amino acids. For the CDR3, the DNA is TGTGCCAGCAGCCCAACCCTAGCGGGGGGGCGAGGCGAGCAGTACTTC. It encodes CASSPTLAGGRGEQYF.

This clonotype was seen ten or more times. The chain employs TRBV29-1 and TRBJ2-2, with D hard to call. V was clipped by 7 bases and J by 4 bases, with 13 bases between them. CDR3 length: 13 amino acids. Germline V gene sequence: CDR1 SQVTM, CDR2 ANQGSEA. The CDR3 DNA follows: TGCAGCGCATCGGACGGCGGCACCGGGGAGCTGTTTTTT. Amino acid sequence: CSASDGGTGELFF.

This clonotype was seen a few times. The chain employs TRBV27 and TRBJ1-1; weak D call: TRBD1 (6 bases). The CDR3 contains 13 residues. Trimming shortened V by 3 bases and J by 5 bases, and 10 bases separated the two germline ends. Germline CDR1 reads MNHEY; CDR2 reads SMNVEV (reference sequence). The CDR3 nucleotides are TGTGCCAGCAGTTTCTCAGGGGCAACTGAAGCTTTCTTT. Encoded protein: CASSFSGATEAFF.

This clonotype has a handful of counts. V and J are TRBV20-1 and TRBJ1-5; perhaps TRBD1 as D (5 bases). Looked up from germline, CDR1 is DFQATT and CDR2 is SNEGSKA (reference sequence). Trimming left V 1 base short and J 6 bases short, with 13 bases between. CDR3 length equals 14 residues. CDR3 nucleotide sequence: TGCAGTGCTAGAGTATTTTCAGGGACTCAGCCCCAGCATTTT. This translates into CSARVFSGTQPQHF.

This clonotype was seen a few times. This sequence joins TRBV4-1 and TRBJ2-1; D unclear. The CDR3 has 13 residues. Per germline, CDR1 MGHRA and CDR2 YSYEKL. V lost 4 bases to trimming and J lost 6 bases, with 10 bases between them. The CDR3 DNA reads TGCGCCAGCAGCCCCGGCCCCCGCAATGAGCAGTTCTTC. Protein product: CASSPGPRNEQFF.

This clonotype was recorded a few times. The V and J genes are TRBV20-1 and TRBJ1-1; TRBD1 matches at 7 bases. V lost 6 bases, J lost 4 bases, and 8 bases stayed unmatched. Germline V gene lookup returns CDR1 DFQATT and CDR2 SNEGSKA (reference sequence). This CDR3 has 13 residues. In DNA, the CDR3 is TGCAGTGCCCACAGGGGTGCCGCCACTGAAGCTTTCTTT. Translated: CSAHRGAATEAFF.